Listed below are T cell receptor beta chains from one sample, sequenced in a study of somatic mutations in cytotoxic T cells in rheumatoid arthritis. Profiled with immunoSEQ multiplex PCR; TCRdb holds only in-frame clones, not every one. Of roughly 18,000 clones in the sample, over 60% were seen once. Sequencing was done on a sample of CD8+ T cells sorted from blood. The receptors shown here come from an adult with rheumatoid arthritis. CDR3s include the opening cysteine and the closing phenylalanine or tryptophan. Each record gives: clone size, D gene, V gene, J gene, CDR3 protein, CDR3 DNA. A D gene is named only where the DNA matches it firmly. Clone size is shown for a subset of rows, as once, few, many or a class of expanded clone.

abundance: once
d_gene: -
v_gene: TRBV27
j_gene: TRBJ2-3
CDR3aa: CASSFGTLSTDTQYF
CDR3nt: TGTGCCAGCAGTTTTGGGACACTTAGCACAGATACACAGTATTTT

abundance: -
d_gene: TRBD2
v_gene: TRBV2
j_gene: TRBJ2-1
CDR3aa: CASSELIKGTRSYNEQFF
CDR3nt: TGTGCCAGCAGTGAATTAATAAAGGGGACTAGGTCCTACAATGAGCAGTTCTTC

abundance: -
d_gene: -
v_gene: TRBV7-2
j_gene: TRBJ1-1
CDR3aa: CASSRGQTMNTEAFF
CDR3nt: TGTGCCAGCAGTAGAGGACAGACAATGAACACTGAAGCTTTCTTT

abundance: once
d_gene: -
v_gene: TRBV25-1
j_gene: TRBJ2-6
CDR3aa: CASSQGSGANVLTF
CDR3nt: TGTGCCAGCAGCCAGGGTTCTGGGGCCAACGTCCTGACTTTC

abundance: -
d_gene: -
v_gene: TRBV7-9
j_gene: TRBJ2-1
CDR3aa: CASSSRQRSSYNEQFF
CDR3nt: TGTGCCAGCAGCTCCAGACAGCGGAGCTCCTACAATGAGCAGTTCTTC

abundance: -
d_gene: -
v_gene: TRBV6-6
j_gene: TRBJ2-5
CDR3aa: CASRTVETQYF
CDR3nt: TGTGCCAGTAGAACCGTGGAGACCCAGTACTTC

abundance: -
d_gene: -
v_gene: TRBV5-6
j_gene: TRBJ1-3
CDR3aa: CASSLAGGYGNTIYF
CDR3nt: TGTGCCAGCAGCTTGGCCGGAGGATATGGAAACACCATATATTTT

abundance: -
d_gene: TRBD1
v_gene: TRBV4-1
j_gene: TRBJ1-2
CDR3aa: CASSQDRGSSGYTF
CDR3nt: TGCGCCAGCAGCCAAGACAGGGGGAGTAGTGGCTACACCTTC

abundance: -
d_gene: TRBD1
v_gene: TRBV29-1
j_gene: TRBJ2-7
CDR3aa: CSVYRGYEQYF
CDR3nt: TGCAGCGTCTACAGGGGCTACGAGCAGTACTTC

abundance: once
d_gene: TRBD2
v_gene: TRBV9
j_gene: TRBJ2-3
CDR3aa: CASSVGAGGPSDTQYF
CDR3nt: TGTGCCAGCAGCGTAGGTGCGGGGGGGCCCTCAGATACGCAGTATTTT

abundance: -
d_gene: TRBD2
v_gene: TRBV5-4
j_gene: TRBJ2-1
CDR3aa: CASTPTPGLAGNEQFF
CDR3nt: TGTGCCAGCACCCCTACCCCCGGACTAGCCGGCAATGAGCAGTTCTTC

abundance: -
d_gene: TRBD1
v_gene: TRBV28
j_gene: TRBJ2-1
CDR3aa: CASSPLPRTGEGNEQFF
CDR3nt: TGTGCCAGCAGTCCCCTCCCAAGGACAGGGGAGGGGAATGAGCAGTTCTTC

abundance: few
d_gene: -
v_gene: TRBV2
j_gene: TRBJ1-1
CDR3aa: CASRGIEAFF
CDR3nt: TGTGCCAGCAGGGGAATTGAAGCTTTCTTT

abundance: -
d_gene: -
v_gene: TRBV6-5
j_gene: TRBJ2-7
CDR3aa: CATKGGAHSYEQYF
CDR3nt: TGTGCCACTAAAGGGGGGGCCCACTCCTACGAGCAGTACTTC

abundance: -
d_gene: -
v_gene: TRBV19
j_gene: TRBJ2-7
CDR3aa: CASSILGGYSYEQYF
CDR3nt: TGTGCCAGTAGTATCTTAGGCGGATATTCCTACGAGCAGTACTTC

abundance: -
d_gene: TRBD2
v_gene: TRBV7-9
j_gene: TRBJ2-1
CDR3aa: CASSLLSSGTYNEQFF
CDR3nt: TGTGCCAGCAGCTTACTGTCTAGCGGGACTTACAATGAGCAGTTCTTC

abundance: -
d_gene: -
v_gene: TRBV19
j_gene: TRBJ2-2
CDR3aa: CASSAFGTGELFF
CDR3nt: TGTGCCAGTAGCGCCTTCGGCACCGGGGAGCTGTTTTTT

abundance: -
d_gene: -
v_gene: TRBV15
j_gene: TRBJ1-2
CDR3aa: CATSSGRSGAGYGYTF
CDR3nt: TGTGCCACCAGCAGCGGCAGGTCTGGGGCGGGGTATGGCTACACCTTC

abundance: -
d_gene: -
v_gene: TRBV19
j_gene: TRBJ2-1
CDR3aa: CASRGLGFGDEQFF
CDR3nt: TGTGCCAGTAGGGGTCTTGGCTTCGGCGATGAGCAGTTCTTC

abundance: -
d_gene: TRBD2
v_gene: TRBV9
j_gene: TRBJ2-3
CDR3aa: CASSPHLGKRGDVSTQYF
CDR3nt: TGTGCCAGCAGCCCCCATTTAGGCAAGCGGGGGGATGTAAGTACGCAGTATTTT

abundance: -
d_gene: -
v_gene: TRBV19
j_gene: TRBJ1-6
CDR3aa: CASRWGGVESPLHF
CDR3nt: TGTGCCAGTAGATGGGGGGGAGTTGAATCACCCCTCCACTTT

abundance: -
d_gene: TRBD1
v_gene: TRBV30
j_gene: TRBJ2-5
CDR3aa: CAWSPQDRLQETQYF
CDR3nt: TGTGCCTGGAGTCCCCAGGACAGGCTCCAAGAGACCCAGTACTTC

abundance: once
d_gene: TRBD1
v_gene: TRBV29-1
j_gene: TRBJ1-4
CDR3aa: CSAQGGENEKLFF
CDR3nt: TGCAGCGCCCAGGGGGGAGAGAATGAAAAACTGTTTTTT

abundance: -
d_gene: -
v_gene: TRBV4-1
j_gene: TRBJ1-1
CDR3aa: CASSQRPGTWMNTEAFF
CDR3nt: TGCGCCAGCAGCCAACGTCCCGGGACATGGATGAACACTGAAGCTTTCTTT

abundance: few
d_gene: TRBD1
v_gene: TRBV7-9
j_gene: TRBJ2-7
CDR3aa: CASSSTGGKDEQYF
CDR3nt: TGTGCCAGCAGCTCCACAGGGGGGAAAGACGAGCAGTACTTC

abundance: -
d_gene: -
v_gene: TRBV7-8
j_gene: TRBJ2-5
CDR3aa: CASSDPQTRPRAGKETQYF
CDR3nt: TGTGCCAGCAGCGACCCGCAGACTAGACCCCGAGCGGGCAAAGAGACCCAGTACTTC

abundance: -
d_gene: -
v_gene: TRBV6-5
j_gene: TRBJ1-1
CDR3aa: CASSFAGLRNTEAFF
CDR3nt: TGTGCCAGCAGTTTCGCAGGGTTGAGAAACACTGAAGCTTTCTTT

abundance: once
d_gene: -
v_gene: TRBV27
j_gene: TRBJ1-1
CDR3aa: CASSLGGGFTEAFF
CDR3nt: TGTGCCAGCAGTTTGGGGGGCGGGTTTACTGAAGCTTTCTTT

abundance: -
d_gene: TRBD1
v_gene: TRBV6-1
j_gene: TRBJ2-1
CDR3aa: CASSEVRGRWEGNEQFF
CDR3nt: TGTGCCAGCAGTGAAGTGAGGGGGCGTTGGGAAGGCAATGAGCAGTTCTTC

abundance: -
d_gene: TRBD1
v_gene: TRBV5-6
j_gene: TRBJ2-3
CDR3aa: CASRRGTGRGDTQYF
CDR3nt: TGTGCCAGCCGCCGGGGGACAGGGAGGGGGGATACGCAGTATTTT

abundance: once
d_gene: TRBD1
v_gene: TRBV6-5
j_gene: TRBJ2-1
CDR3aa: CASSLGTGVTEQFF
CDR3nt: TGTGCCAGCAGTCTGGGGACAGGGGTTACTGAGCAGTTCTTC

abundance: -
d_gene: -
v_gene: TRBV28
j_gene: TRBJ1-2
CDR3aa: CASSSWTGFYGYTF
CDR3nt: TGTGCCAGCAGTTCTTGGACGGGATTTTATGGCTACACCTTC

abundance: -
d_gene: -
v_gene: TRBV9
j_gene: TRBJ1-3
CDR3aa: CASSVGYSGNTIYF
CDR3nt: TGTGCCAGCAGCGTAGGATACTCTGGAAACACCATATATTTT

abundance: -
d_gene: -
v_gene: TRBV12-5
j_gene: TRBJ1-5
CDR3aa: CASGFGAGDGNQPQHF
CDR3nt: TGTGCTAGTGGCTTCGGTGCGGGGGACGGAAATCAGCCCCAGCATTTT

abundance: -
d_gene: TRBD1
v_gene: TRBV4-1
j_gene: TRBJ2-1
CDR3aa: CASSPLRTGTAYNEQFF
CDR3nt: TGCGCCAGCAGTCCTTTGAGGACAGGGACAGCCTACAATGAGCAGTTCTTC

abundance: -
d_gene: -
v_gene: TRBV19
j_gene: TRBJ1-1
CDR3aa: CASSVGRTEAFF
CDR3nt: TGTGCCAGTAGTGTAGGACGCACTGAAGCTTTCTTT

abundance: -
d_gene: TRBD2
v_gene: TRBV29-1
j_gene: TRBJ2-1
CDR3aa: CSVEMGLAGFSSYNEQFF
CDR3nt: TGCAGCGTTGAAATGGGGCTAGCGGGATTTAGCTCCTACAATGAGCAGTTCTTC

abundance: -
d_gene: -
v_gene: TRBV28
j_gene: TRBJ1-5
CDR3aa: CASSLKGIQPQHF
CDR3nt: TGTGCCAGCAGTTTAAAGGGAATTCAGCCCCAGCATTTT

abundance: -
d_gene: TRBD2
v_gene: TRBV4-1
j_gene: TRBJ2-3
CDR3aa: CASSLLAGGASDETDTQYF
CDR3nt: TGCGCCAGCAGCCTCCTAGCGGGGGGGGCCAGCGACGAGACAGATACGCAGTATTTT

abundance: -
d_gene: -
v_gene: TRBV5-5
j_gene: TRBJ2-7
CDR3aa: CASSDRGSTYEQYF
CDR3nt: TGTGCCAGCAGCGACCGGGGCTCCACCTACGAGCAGTACTTC

abundance: -
d_gene: TRBD2
v_gene: TRBV4-1
j_gene: TRBJ2-1
CDR3aa: CASSHGLAGVISYNEQFF
CDR3nt: TGCGCCAGCAGCCACGGACTAGCGGGGGTGATCTCCTACAATGAGCAGTTCTTC

abundance: -
d_gene: -
v_gene: TRBV6-4
j_gene: TRBJ1-1
CDR3aa: CASSDSSGSAEAFF
CDR3nt: TGTGCCAGCAGTGACTCATCGGGTAGCGCTGAAGCTTTCTTT

abundance: -
d_gene: -
v_gene: TRBV30
j_gene: TRBJ2-5
CDR3aa: CAWISGYALETQYF
CDR3nt: TGTGCCTGGATATCAGGCTACGCCCTAGAGACCCAGTACTTC

abundance: -
d_gene: TRBD2
v_gene: TRBV5-6
j_gene: TRBJ2-2
CDR3aa: CASSLLAGVNTGELFF
CDR3nt: TGTGCCAGCAGCTTGCTAGCGGGGGTAAACACCGGGGAGCTGTTTTTT

abundance: -
d_gene: -
v_gene: TRBV11-2
j_gene: TRBJ2-1
CDR3aa: CASSLVGGLYNEQFF
CDR3nt: TGTGCCAGCAGCTTAGTGGGGGGACTCTACAATGAGCAGTTCTTC

abundance: -
d_gene: -
v_gene: TRBV7-9
j_gene: TRBJ1-5
CDR3aa: CASSFMGEPQHF
CDR3nt: TGTGCCAGCAGCTTCATGGGCGAGCCCCAGCATTTT

abundance: -
d_gene: TRBD2
v_gene: TRBV28
j_gene: TRBJ2-7
CDR3aa: CASKDGRENYEQYF
CDR3nt: TGTGCCAGCAAGGATGGGCGGGAGAACTACGAGCAGTACTTC

abundance: -
d_gene: -
v_gene: TRBV5-6
j_gene: TRBJ1-4
CDR3aa: CASSTGLREKLFF
CDR3nt: TGTGCCAGCAGCACGGGACTGCGGGAAAAACTGTTTTTT

abundance: -
d_gene: -
v_gene: TRBV2
j_gene: TRBJ2-1
CDR3aa: CASSQPRVGQLRPHNEQFF
CDR3nt: TGTGCCAGCAGCCAGCCCCGTGTCGGGCAACTTAGGCCCCACAATGAGCAGTTCTTC